These 7 T cell receptor beta chains originate from one sample sequenced in a study of blood T cells in healthy people across ages. For the second PCR, which ran for about 6 to 11 cycles, a sample-barcoded 5' primer and a J-beta primer mix were used. TCRdb ran MiXCR on the 5' RACE reads and lists one entry per CDR3 protein. The table lists 1,800,000 or so distinct CDR3 sequences, around 42% of them singletons, with approximately 22% in the top ten. The specimen was blood. Source of these receptors: a human donor in good health.

This clonotype was counted only a few times. The chain has TRBV28 and TRBJ1-2; D uncertain. The CDR3 runs to 14 residues. V was shortened by 3 bases and J by 8 bases, with 16 bases between the two germline ends. Germline assignment: CDR1 MDHEN and CDR2 SYDVKM. The CDR3 loop reads CASSFPLFGVGYTF. The CDR3 DNA reads as TGTGCCAGCAGTTTCCCCCTATTCGGGGTCGGCTACACCTTC.

In this sample, this clonotype turned up a few times. CDR3: CSASEHHYGYTF. CDR3 coding DNA: TGCAGTGCTAGTGAGCATCACTATGGCTACACCTTC. The J gene is TRBJ1-2, the V gene TRBV20-1; D not certain. Trimming left V 3 bases short and J 3 bases short, with 8 bases between. There are 12 residues in the CDR3. The V gene's germline CDR1 is DFQATT and CDR2 SNEGSKA (reference sequence).

The chain recombines TRBV2 with TRBJ2-3; D is perhaps TRBD1 or TRBD2 (5 bases each). The CDR3 extends over 15 amino acids. The ends were cut back, 7 bases at V and 2 bases at J, with 16 bases in the middle. The germline V gene has CDR1 SNHLY and CDR2 FYNNEI. CDR3 residues: CASILRDRDTDTQYF. Written as DNA, the CDR3 is TGTGCCAGCATCCTCCGGGACCGCGACACAGATACGCAGTATTTT.

This clonotype has more than one count but fewer than ten. The chain combines TRBV2 with TRBJ2-1; D remains unclear. Between the trimmed V and J ends, which lost 3 bases and 6 bases, there was a span of 3 bases. CDR3 length equals 11 residues. Germline CDR1 and CDR2: SNHLY and FYNNEI. DNA for the CDR3: TGTGCCAGCAGTGAGGTCAATGAGCAGTTCTTC. Translation gives CASSEVNEQFF.

For this clonotype: The junction does not match germline at one end; this may be a read error. The rearrangement joins TRBV6-1 to TRBJ1-1; unclear D gene. There are 15 residues in the CDR3. The germline V gene has CDR1 MNHNS and CDR2 SASEGT. CDR3 region: CASSAPRERNTEAFF. For the CDR3, the DNA is TGTGCTAGCAGTGCCCCAAGGGAGCGGAACACTGAAGCTTTCTTT.

This chain joins TRBV7-2 and TRBJ2-7, with 8 bases that match TRBD1. The CDR3 is made up of 16 amino acids. Germline V gene lookup returns CDR1 SGHTA and CDR2 FQGNSA. With V trimmed by 2 bases and J by 6 bases, 12 bases remained unmatched. The CDR3 is CASSLMSTGVRGEQYF. The CDR3 nucleotides are TGTGCCAGCAGCTTAATGTCGACAGGGGTAAGAGGCGAGCAGTACTTC.

This chain links TRBV5-1 with TRBJ2-4; 10 nucleotides match TRBD2. Matching the DNA end better, TRBJ2-7 makes the J call doubtful. Per germline, CDR1 SGHRS and CDR2 YFSETQ. The CDR3 has 17 residues. The CDR3 DNA reads TGCGCCAGCAGCTTCCCAGGTAGCGGGGGGCAAACCTACGAGCAGTACTTC. It is translated as CASSFPGSGGQTYEQYF.